This T cell receptor beta chain was sequenced during a study of response to subunit inactivated influenza vaccine. Study-wide results and caveats: The authors put forward the suggestion that each seasonal influenza vaccination may bring in only a limited number of new T cells.

This clonotype turned up a few times. Its antigen is still unknown. Looked up from germline, CDR1 is SEHNR and CDR2 is FQNEAQ (reference sequence). The length of the CDR3 is 13 residues. Trimming took 8 bases from V and 5 from J; bases not matched to a gene: 7. TCRdb re-called the RT-PCR reads with MiXCR, one entry per CDR3 protein. The sample records around 580,000 distinct CDR3 sequences, less than 15% being singletons. The material was PBMCs from blood, obtained roughly 12 days after vaccination. The rearrangement joins TRBV7-9 to TRBJ2-7; 9 bases are a match to TRBD1. This TCR was recovered from a man aged 45-65 years who received an inactivated influenza vaccine. Written as DNA, the CDR3 is TGTGCCAGCGGGAGGGACAGGGACGACGAGCAGTACTTC. This codes for CASGRDRDDEQYF.